Each of the 28 T cell receptor beta chains below was sequenced from the same sample in a study of T-cell memory formation after mild COVID-19. TCRdb processed the 5' RACE reads anew with MiXCR; each CDR3 protein has one entry. The table lists some 490,000 distinct CDR3 sequences, around a sixth of them singletons. Material for sequencing was PBMCs or a T cell subset sorted from them (not recorded which). These receptors were obtained from an adult woman who had mild COVID-19 (a few samples of this study predate the infection). Cell type and time point are not known.

The V and J genes are TRBV4-1 and TRBJ2-7, with TRBD2 matching over 10 bases. Per germline, CDR1 MGHRA and CDR2 YSYEKL. The V gene end was trimmed by 4 bases and the J gene end by 3 bases; junction bases not matched to a gene: 6. This CDR3 is 15 amino acids long. The CDR3 region is CASSPGLAVRYEQYF. In DNA, the CDR3 is TGCGCCAGCAGCCCAGGACTAGCGGTCCGCTACGAGCAGTACTTC.

The chain is built from TRBV7-3 and TRBJ2-6; D gene unclear. The length of the CDR3 is 15 residues. Germline CDR1 and CDR2: SGHTA and FQGTGA. The V end lost 4 bases, the J end lost 0 bases, and 7 bases lay between the germline ends. The CDR3 DNA is TGTGCCAGCAGCTCACAAGCCTCTGGGGCCAACGTCCTGACTTTC. Its translation is CASSSQASGANVLTF.

This clonotype was observed a handful of times. The chain links TRBV7-2 to TRBJ2-1; the match to TRBD1 covers 8 bases. The J segment lost 9 bases and the V segment lost 5 bases, leaving 12 bases of the junction unmatched. This CDR3 comprises 15 residues. Germline CDR1 is SGHTA and CDR2 is FQGNSA. The CDR3 is CASSLTPGQGSEQFF. CDR3 DNA sequence: TGTGCCAGCAGCCTCACCCCCGGACAGGGTAGTGAGCAGTTCTTC.

The V gene is TRBV7-8, the J gene TRBJ2-1; TRBD2 matches at 10 bases. Germline V gene lookup returns CDR1 SGHVS and CDR2 FQNEAQ. V lost 6 bases to trimming and J lost 7 bases; unmatched junction nucleotides: 9. This CDR3 has 15 amino acids. CDR3 protein: CASRLSGGATNEQFF. The CDR3 nucleotides are TGTGCCAGCAGACTCAGCGGGGGGGCGACGAATGAGCAGTTCTTC.

A few counts support this clonotype. This chain uses TRBV18 with TRBJ2-5; a weak D match, TRBD1 (5 bases). CDR1 KGHSH and CDR2 LQKENI come from the germline V gene. The CDR3 covers 14 residues. V lost 1 base and J 2 bases, leaving 8 bases between the germline ends. The CDR3 region is CASSPLDRQETQYF. CDR3 nucleotides: TGTGCCAGCTCACCACTTGACAGACAAGAGACCCAGTACTTC.

This clonotype was picked up a small number of times. The chain has TRBV4-1 and TRBJ2-3; D is undetermined. Trimming pared 1 base from V and 4 bases from J, leaving 18 bases between. The CDR3 extends over 17 amino acids. The germline CDR1 and CDR2 sequences are MGHRA and YSYEKL. CDR3 sequence reads: CASSQGEERATADTQYF. DNA for the CDR3: TGCGCCAGCAGCCAAGGTGAAGAAAGGGCCACAGCAGATACGCAGTATTTT.

The J gene is TRBJ2-7, the V gene TRBV5-6, with TRBD1 matching over 7 bases. The CDR3 sequence is 15 residues long. Germline CDR1 is SGHDT and CDR2 is YYEEEE. Trimming took 4 bases from V and 5 from J; bases not matched to a gene: 12. The CDR3: CASSPTSTGLDEQYF. The CDR3 nucleotides read TGTGCCAGCAGCCCTACCTCGACAGGGCTCGACGAGCAGTACTTC. Together with reference TRBV5-6 and TRBJ2-7, the CDR3 gives the full variable domain: DAGVTQSPTHLIKTRGQQVTLRCSPKSGHDTVSWYQQALGQGPQFIFQYYEEEERQRGNFPDRFSGHQFPNYSSELNVNALLLGDSALYLCASSPTSTGLDEQYFGPGTRLTVT.

This clonotype was found a few times. The chain employs TRBV6-1 and TRBJ2-7, with TRBD2 matching 8 bases. The germline V gene has CDR1 MNHNS and CDR2 SASEGT. Trimming at V came to 7 bases and at J to 6 bases, leaving 11 bases not matched to a gene. This CDR3 contains 14 residues. The CDR3 DNA sequence: TGTGCCAGCATAAGCGGGGGTACAGGTGGCGAGCAGTACTTC. This sequence encodes CASISGGTGGEQYF.

This clonotype has only a few counts. The chain uses TRBV20-1 and TRBJ2-7; TRBD1 is a possible D gene (5 bases). V lost 0 bases, J lost 4 bases, and 10 bases lay in between. Per germline, CDR1 DFQATT and CDR2 SNEGSKA (reference sequence). The CDR3 sequence is 13 residues long. For the CDR3, the DNA is TGCAGTGCTAGAGACAGGGTCGGGTACGAGCAGTACTTC. Encoded protein: CSARDRVGYEQYF.

The chain links TRBV29-1 to TRBJ2-1; D is ambiguous. The CDR3 has 13 residues. CDR1 is SQVTM and CDR2 is ANQGSEA in the germline V gene. Trimming removed 2 bases from V and 3 bases from J, with 8 bases in between. CDR3 in amino acids: CSVETENYNEQFF. The CDR3 DNA follows: TGCAGCGTTGAAACGGAAAACTACAATGAGCAGTTCTTC.

The V and J genes are TRBV6-1 and TRBJ1-5; TRBD1 aligns across 7 bases. Germline values: CDR1 MNHNS, CDR2 SASEGT. The CDR3 extends over 15 amino acids. V lost 6 bases to trimming and J lost 1 base; unmatched junction nucleotides: 6. The DNA for the CDR3 is TGTGCCAGCAGGCCAGACAGGGCCAGCAATCAGCCCCAGCATTTT. The encoded protein is CASRPDRASNQPQHF.

The chain carries TRBV7-7 and TRBJ2-1, with D possibly called TRBD1 or TRBD2 (6 bases each). Trimming removed 5 bases from V and 8 bases from J, with 16 bases in between. The germline V gene encodes CDR1 SSHAT and CDR2 FNYEAQ (reference sequence). This CDR3 region has 14 residues. CDR3: CASSPSGDIHEQFF. The CDR3 bases are TGTGCCAGCAGCCCCTCGGGGGACATCCATGAGCAGTTCTTC.

This chain links TRBV30 with TRBJ2-1, with a tentative D call TRBD2 (5 bases). The CDR3 totals 11 residues. Trimming took 3 bases from V and 7 from J, leaving 7 bases between them. Germline assignment: CDR1 GTSNPN and CDR2 SVGIG (reference sequence). CDR3 in amino acids: CAWRRLNEQFF. Here the CDR3 DNA reads TGTGCCTGGAGGAGACTAAATGAGCAGTTCTTC.

V usage is TRBV5-6 and J usage is TRBJ2-7; TRBD1 matches 8 bases. The CDR3 has 14 residues. V lost 7 bases, J lost 3 bases, and 9 bases stayed unmatched. Per germline, CDR1 SGHDT and CDR2 YYEEEE. The CDR3 sequence: CASFSGQEDYEQYF. The DNA for the CDR3 is TGTGCCAGCTTTTCGGGACAGGAGGACTACGAGCAGTACTTC.

This clonotype appeared a single time. The chain links TRBV15 to TRBJ2-7, with D hard to call. Trimming took 3 bases from V and 3 from J, leaving 6 bases between them. This CDR3 spans 12 amino acids. Germline CDR1 reads LNHNV; CDR2 reads YYDKDF (reference sequence). CDR3 nucleotide sequence: TGTGCCACCAGCAGTAGAAGCTACGAGCAGTACTTC. Its protein is CATSSRSYEQYF.

This clonotype was counted at least ten times. The chain is built from TRBV7-8 and TRBJ2-1; D uncertain. V dropped 1 base and J dropped 4 bases, with 11 bases sitting between them. CDR3 size: 15 residues. Germline assignment: CDR1 SGHVS and CDR2 FQNEAQ. For the CDR3, the DNA is TGTGCCAGCAGCTTAGATCCAGGAGAGTACAATGAGCAGTTCTTC. Amino acid sequence: CASSLDPGEYNEQFF.

This clonotype was detected a few times. This chain uses TRBV11-1 with TRBJ2-2, with 8 bases aligning to TRBD2. Germline values: CDR1 SGHAT, CDR2 FQDESV (reference sequence). J gave up 5 bases and V 8 bases, and 16 bases lay outside the gene matches. The CDR3 runs to 17 residues. The CDR3 nucleotides read TGTGCCAGCGGTCATTCCGGGCTAGCGGGCCGAACCGGGGAGCTGTTTTTT. Translation: CASGHSGLAGRTGELFF.

This chain connects TRBV29-1 to TRBJ2-3; 7 nucleotides match TRBD2. With V trimmed by 5 bases and J by 5 bases, 1 base remained unmatched. The CDR3 extends over 11 amino acids. Germline CDR1 SQVTM, CDR2 ANQGSEA. The CDR3 sequence: CSVSGGDTQYF. Here the CDR3 DNA reads TGCAGCGTTTCGGGGGGAGATACGCAGTATTTT.

The chain carries TRBV6-1 and TRBJ1-5, with D possibly TRBD1 on 6 matching bases. Germline lookup yields CDR1 MNHNS and CDR2 SASEGT. This CDR3 region has 15 residues. Trimming took 6 bases from V and 6 from J, leaving 18 bases between them. The CDR3 DNA follows: TGTGCCAGCAGCCGACAGGTCGATTTTGGTCAGCCCCAGCATTTT. Its protein product is CASSRQVDFGQPQHF.

The rearrangement links TRBV7-2 to TRBJ2-3, with D possibly being TRBD1 (6 bases). The V gene's germline CDR1 is SGHTA and CDR2 FQGNSA. CDR3 size: 13 residues. V was pared by 1 base and J by 8 bases, with 10 bases between. CDR3 in DNA: TGTGCCAGCAGCTTAGACAGGGCTAGTACGCAGTATTTT. Its translation is CASSLDRASTQYF. The complete variable domain, with remaining parts taken from reference TRBV7-2 and TRBJ2-3, reads GAGVSQSPSNKVTEKGKDVELRCDPISGHTALYWYRQSLGQGLEFLIYFQGNSAPDKSGLPSDRFSAERTGGSVSTLTIQRTQQEDSAVYLCASSLDRASTQYFGPGTRLTVL.

V gene TRBV2 combines with J gene TRBJ2-3; 7 bases align to TRBD2. Trimming cost V 6 bases and J 3 bases; bases outside gene matches: 6. Per germline, CDR1 SNHLY and CDR2 FYNNEI. The length of the CDR3 is 14 residues. The CDR3 region has the DNA TGTGCCAGCAGGCTCGGGAGGAAGACAGATACGCAGTATTTT. Protein product: CASRLGRKTDTQYF.

This clonotype appeared a few times. The V gene is TRBV7-9, the J gene TRBJ1-3; D is unclear. Germline V gene sequence: CDR1 SEHNR, CDR2 FQNEAQ (reference sequence). Between the trimmed V and J ends, which lost 10 bases and 1 base, there was a span of 14 bases. CDR3 length equals 14 residues. CDR3: CATDRESSGNTIYF. CDR3 coding DNA: TGTGCCACGGATAGAGAATCTTCTGGAAACACCATATATTTT.

This chain links TRBV7-9 with TRBJ2-1; the match to TRBD1 covers 7 bases. With V trimmed by 1 base and J by 6 bases, 9 bases remained unmatched. CDR1 and CDR2 from the germline V gene are SEHNR and FQNEAQ (reference sequence). The CDR3 spans 16 residues. CDR3 DNA: TGTGCCAGCAGCTTAGGATTAACAGGGGTCGGCAATGAGCAGTTCTTC. Translated, it gives CASSLGLTGVGNEQFF.

The chain is built from TRBV24-1 and TRBJ2-3; D is uncertain. The CDR3 has 10 residues. Trimming left V 12 bases short and J 4 bases short, with 7 bases between. Germline V lookup: CDR1 KGHDR, CDR2 SFDVKD. This chain's CDR3 is CASASDTQYF. Here the CDR3 DNA reads TGTGCCTCAGCATCAGATACGCAGTATTTT.

This clonotype was picked up a small number of times. The genes are TRBV3-1 and TRBJ2-1, with D tentatively TRBD2 (6 bases). Germline V gene sequence: CDR1 LGHDT, CDR2 YNNKEL (reference sequence). CDR3 length equals 15 residues. The V gene lost 0 bases and the J gene lost 10 bases, with 16 bases spanning the gap. The CDR3 region has the DNA TGTGCCAGCAGCCAAGATATATGGGACCGGGAGGAGCAGTTCTTC. Translated, it gives CASSQDIWDREEQFF.

This clonotype was observed a handful of times. The chain carries TRBV28 and TRBJ1-5; 7 positions match TRBD1. V dropped 9 bases and J dropped 6; count of bases not matched to a gene: 8. The CDR3 loop spans 13 amino acids. From germline, CDR1 is MDHEN and CDR2 SYDVKM. The CDR3 here is CASLTGRRQPQHF. CDR3 DNA: TGTGCCAGTTTGACAGGGAGGCGTCAGCCCCAGCATTTT.

This clonotype was counted only a few times. The rearrangement joins TRBV25-1 to TRBJ2-5, with 13 bases aligning to TRBD2. CDR1 and CDR2 from the germline V gene are MGHDK and SYGVNS. V was clipped by 4 bases and J by 5 bases; unmatched bases: 13. The length of the CDR3 is 18 residues. The CDR3 DNA reads as TGTGCCAGCAGTGGAGGACTAGCGGGAGCGACTTTTCGGGAGACCCAGTACTTC. Its protein product is CASSGGLAGATFRETQYF.

The chain couples TRBV6-5 to TRBJ1-2; D might be TRBD1 (5 bases). The V gene's germline CDR1 is MNHEY and CDR2 SVGAGI. This CDR3 contains 16 residues. The V end was cut by 7 bases, the J end by 0 bases, with 18 bases between. This chain's CDR3 is CASTLGALSPNYGYTF. The DNA of the CDR3 is TGTGCCAGCACGTTAGGGGCCCTGTCTCCTAACTATGGCTACACCTTC.